One and the same sample provided the 21 T cell receptor beta chains below, sequenced in a study of T cell repertoires in cytomegalovirus infection (dated by TCRdb to the late 2010s). The data were produced on an Illumina HiSeq 1500. The public reads were run again by TCRdb, first through fastp at Q25 and then through MiXCR, and only productive beta chains were kept. Each record represents a unique CDR3 protein, reported with the most common genes and DNA among its rows. The sample table contains 510,000 or so distinct CDR3 sequences; only one count was recorded for 26% of them. The top ten clones comprise around 13% of the sample. Material: PBMCs. All receptors come from a human donor in good health (CMV status not recorded). Some clones in this sample may be carry-over from other donors' samples.

In this sample, this clonotype turned up a few times. This chain links TRBV7-8 with TRBJ2-5, with no clear D. Per the germline V gene, CDR1 is SGHVS and CDR2 is FQNEAQ. The CDR3 consists of 15 residues. The V gene lost 1 base and the J gene lost 5 bases, with 14 bases spanning the gap. The chain's CDR3 is CASSLVAALRETQYF. The CDR3 bases are TGTGCCAGCAGCTTAGTTGCGGCTTTGCGCGAGACCCAGTACTTC.

This clonotype has only a few counts. This sequence joins TRBV7-2 and TRBJ2-3; TRBD1 matches at 7 bases. This CDR3 is 15 amino acids long. The junction had 9 bases not matched to a gene; V was cut back by 6 bases and J by 3 bases. CDR1 and CDR2 (germline): SGHTA, FQGNSA. CDR3: CASRLGTVRTDTQYF. CDR3 in DNA: TGTGCCAGCAGACTTGGGACAGTGCGGACAGATACGCAGTATTTT.

This clonotype was seen repeatedly, ten times or more. The chain employs TRBV6-2 or TRBV6-3 and TRBJ2-1; 10 bases are shared with TRBD2. Germline V gene lookup returns CDR1 MNHEY and CDR2 SVGEGT. The CDR3 loop spans 19 amino acids. Trimming at V came to 2 bases and at J to 0 bases, leaving 10 bases not matched to a gene. The CDR3 nucleotides read TGTGCCAGCAGTTACCGCGGTAGCGGGAGGCCGAGCTCCTACAATGAGCAGTTCTTC. Translation gives CASSYRGSGRPSSYNEQFF.

The gene calls are TRBV19 and TRBJ2-1; tentatively, D is TRBD2 (6 bases). Germline V lookup: CDR1 LNHDA, CDR2 SQIVND (reference sequence). V dropped 6 bases and J dropped 2 bases, with 14 bases sitting between them. This CDR3 is 15 amino acids long. The CDR3, as DNA: TGTGCCAGTAGGGGTGGCGGGGAAGCCTACAATGAGCAGTTCTTC. Amino acids: CASRGGGEAYNEQFF.

This clonotype was observed a few times. The rearrangement uses TRBV19 and TRBJ2-3; D is unclear. This CDR3 is built from 14 residues. V was clipped by 1 base and J by 2 bases, with 7 bases between them. The germline gives CDR1 LNHDA, CDR2 SQIVND (reference sequence). The CDR3 here is CASSIGGNTDTQYF. The CDR3 DNA follows: TGTGCCAGTAGTATAGGTGGGAACACAGATACGCAGTATTTT.

In this sample, this clonotype turned up a few times. V and J are TRBV20-1 and TRBJ2-5, with D possibly matching TRBD1 (6 bases). Per germline, CDR1 DFQATT and CDR2 SNEGSKA (reference sequence). The CDR3 covers 13 residues. V lost 6 bases and J 2 bases, leaving 13 bases between the germline ends. The CDR3 sequence is CSALGTQQETQYF. For the CDR3, the DNA is TGCAGTGCACTTGGGACACAGCAAGAGACCCAGTACTTC.

This sequence joins TRBV20-1 and TRBJ1-2; a possible D gene is TRBD1 (5 bases). V lost 1 base and J 4 bases, leaving 13 bases between the germline ends. The length of the CDR3 is 14 residues. Germline-derived CDR1 and CDR2 are DFQATT and SNEGSKA (reference sequence). As DNA, the CDR3 is TGCAGTGCTAGAGTCCCCAGGGACGTCTATGGCTACACCTTC. Translating gives CSARVPRDVYGYTF.

CDR3 sequence reads: CSARVSAQETQYF. The DNA of the CDR3 is TGCAGTGCTAGGGTGTCTGCTCAAGAGACCCAGTACTTC. This rearrangement joins TRBV20-1 to TRBJ2-5; D unresolved. Germline V gene sequence: CDR1 DFQATT, CDR2 SNEGSKA (reference sequence). This CDR3 region has 13 residues. Trimming took 3 bases from V and 2 from J, leaving 10 bases between them.

J is TRBJ1-3 and V is TRBV4-1; weak D call: TRBD1 (5 bases). The CDR3 has 15 amino acids. The V end was cut by 3 bases, the J end by 4 bases, with 13 bases between. CDR1 is MGHRA, CDR2 YSYEKL, per germline. Here the CDR3 reads CASSQAGLRGNTIYF. Here the CDR3 DNA reads TGCGCCAGCAGCCAGGCGGGGCTACGGGGAAACACCATATATTTT.

In its sample, this clonotype was seen many times. The rearrangement joins TRBV12-3 or TRBV12-4 to TRBJ2-3; 8 bases agree with TRBD2. The junction had 3 bases not matched to a gene; V was cut back by 3 bases and J by 4 bases. The CDR3 length is 14 residues. DNA for the CDR3: TGTGCCAGCAGTTTGAGGCGGGGGGCAGATACGCAGTATTTT. This sequence encodes CASSLRRGADTQYF.

This clonotype was seen more than once but under ten times. The chain has TRBV11-1 and TRBJ2-1; 8 positions agree with TRBD2. Trimming took 7 bases from V and 9 from J; bases not matched to a gene: 8. The CDR3 length is 13 residues. Germline loops: CDR1 SGHAT, CDR2 FQDESV (reference sequence). Here the CDR3 reads CASTSGTRSEQFF. In DNA form, the CDR3 reads TGTGCCAGCACATCCGGGACTAGATCTGAGCAGTTCTTC. Full variable domain (remainder filled in from reference TRBV11-1 and TRBJ2-1): EAEVAQSPRYKITEKSQAVAFWCDPISGHATLYWYRQILGQGPELLVQFQDESVVDDSQLPKDRFSAERLKGVDSTLKIQPAELGDSAMYLCASTSGTRSEQFFGPGTRLTVL.

V usage is TRBV6-2 or TRBV6-3 and J usage is TRBJ2-3, with 14 bases that match TRBD2. Trimming cost V 6 bases and J 5 bases; bases outside gene matches: 7. The CDR3 runs 16 residues. Germline V lookup: CDR1 MNHEY, CDR2 SVGEGT. CDR3 region: CASSRLAGGPGDTQYF. Written as DNA, the CDR3 is TGTGCCAGCAGCAGACTAGCGGGAGGGCCAGGAGATACGCAGTATTTT.

This clonotype has a handful of counts. The rearrangement joins TRBV4-3 to TRBJ2-7, with D perhaps matching TRBD1 or TRBD2 (6 bases each). Trimming removed 5 bases from V and 2 bases from J, with 10 bases in between. Germline V gives CDR1 LGHNA, CDR2 YSLEER. This CDR3 comprises 13 residues. CDR3 protein: CASSRGVAYEQYF. CDR3 in DNA: TGCGCCAGCAGCAGGGGGGTCGCCTACGAGCAGTACTTC.

The chain couples TRBV23-1 to TRBJ2-7, with 7 bases matching TRBD2. TRBV23-1 is an open reading frame whose function is uncertain. Unmatched junction bases numbered 17, after V lost 3 bases and J lost 0 bases. The length of the CDR3 is 19 residues. This CDR3 reads CASSHPTRSGAGSSYEQYV. CDR3 DNA sequence: TGCGCCAGCAGTCACCCTACTAGATCAGGAGCGGGGAGCTCCTACGAGCAGTACGTC.

This clonotype has more than one count but fewer than ten. CDR3 residues: CASSSPTSGALSYNEQFF. Written as DNA, the CDR3 is TGTGCCAGCAGCTCACCGACTAGCGGGGCCCTTTCCTACAATGAGCAGTTCTTC. The chain recombines TRBV5-4 with TRBJ2-1, with 11 bases lining up with TRBD2. The junction had 9 bases not matched to a gene; V was cut back by 3 bases and J by 1 base. The CDR3 extends over 18 amino acids. Germline CDR1 and CDR2: SGHNT and YYREEE (reference sequence). Using reference TRBV5-4 and TRBJ2-1 for the parts outside the CDR3, the full variable domain is ETGVTQSPTHLIKTRGQQVTLRCSSQSGHNTVSWYQQALGQGPQFIFQYYREEENGRGNFPPRFSGLQFPNYSSELNVNALELDDSALYLCASSSPTSGALSYNEQFFGPGTRLTVL.

This clonotype came up a few times. V is TRBV11-2 and J is TRBJ2-7; 7 bases align to TRBD2. The CDR3 has 15 residues. Germline CDR1 SGHAT, CDR2 FQNNGV. Trimming cost V 1 base and J 1 base; bases outside gene matches: 4. CDR3: CASSLAGGRSYEQYV. For the CDR3, the DNA is TGTGCCAGCAGCTTAGCGGGAGGCCGTTCCTACGAGCAGTACGTC.

This chain links TRBV20-1 with TRBJ1-5, with 9 bases that match TRBD1. The germline V gene has CDR1 DFQATT and CDR2 SNEGSKA (reference sequence). This CDR3 comprises 15 residues. After removal of 6 bases from V and 3 bases from J, the junction contained 9 bases not matched to a gene. DNA of the CDR3: TGCAGTGCCCAAACAGGGGGCCGATACAATCAGCCCCAGCATTTT. This translates into CSAQTGGRYNQPQHF.

This clonotype was detected ten times or more. The chain uses TRBV7-2 and TRBJ2-2; TRBD1 agrees at 10 bases. Losses at the gene ends were 5 bases for V and 3 bases for J; bases not matched to a gene: 9. The CDR3 contains 17 residues. The germline V gene has CDR1 SGHTA and CDR2 FQGNSA. CDR3 region: CASSVYGQGGYTGELFF. Here the CDR3 DNA reads TGTGCCAGCAGCGTATATGGACAGGGGGGGTACACCGGGGAGCTGTTTTTT.

This clonotype was seen a few times. V usage is TRBV28 and J usage is TRBJ2-7, with D unclear. Germline V lookup: CDR1 MDHEN, CDR2 SYDVKM. Deletions cut 3 bases from V and 2 bases from J, with 8 bases between. The CDR3 sequence is 13 residues long. In DNA form, the CDR3 reads TGTGCCAGCAGTTTTCCGAAAGCCTACGAGCAGTACTTC. Protein product: CASSFPKAYEQYF.

This clonotype was picked up a small number of times. The V and J genes are TRBV7-9 and TRBJ2-4; D is ambiguous. Germline V gene lookup returns CDR1 SEHNR and CDR2 FQNEAQ (reference sequence). This CDR3 is 14 amino acids long. The ends were cut back, 3 bases at V and 3 bases at J, with 9 bases in the middle. In DNA, the CDR3 is TGTGCCAGCAGCTTTTCCAGTGGCAAAAACATTCAGTACTTC. Protein product: CASSFSSGKNIQYF.

CDR3 sequence reads: CASSSFGTSGPRGLDETQYF. The CDR3 nucleotides are TGTGCCAGCAGTTCCTTCGGGACTAGCGGTCCCCGTGGTCTGGATGAGACCCAGTACTTC. The J gene is TRBJ2-5, the V gene TRBV12-3 or TRBV12-4; 11 bases line up with TRBD2. V lost 4 bases, J lost 5 bases, and 21 bases stayed unmatched. The CDR3 totals 20 residues.